These 23 T cell receptor beta chains originate from one sample sequenced in a study of T cell responses to AZD1222 COVID-19 vaccine. Assay used: immunoSEQ multiplex PCR; TCRdb lists only in-frame clones, some missing. The sample holds around 120,000 clones, around 94% seen once. The sample consisted of peripheral blood, taken on day 0 of AZD1222 vaccination. All receptors derive from an adult in good health.

This clone was counted once. This chain connects TRBV18 to TRBJ1-3, with no clear D. CDR3 size: 14 residues. V lost 3 bases and J 4 bases, leaving 10 bases between the germline ends. The V gene's germline CDR1 is KGHSH and CDR2 LQKENI. CDR3 sequence: CASSPERPGNTIYF. The CDR3 DNA is TGTGCCAGCTCACCCGAAAGACCCGGAAACACCATATATTTT.

In its sample, this clone was seen once. The chain is built from TRBV2 and TRBJ1-1; 8 bases map to TRBD1. V lost 6 bases to trimming and J lost 1 base; unmatched junction nucleotides: 7. CDR3 size: 15 residues. Germline V gene lookup returns CDR1 SNHLY and CDR2 FYNNEI. CDR3 bases: TGTGCCAGCAGCGTCACCGGGACAGGGAACACTGAAGCTTTCTTT. It specifies CASSVTGTGNTEAFF.

The rearrangement links TRBV10-3 to TRBJ1-1; D might be TRBD1 (6 bases). The germline V gene encodes CDR1 ENHRY and CDR2 SYGVKD. There are 14 residues in the CDR3. V lost 3 bases, J lost 2 bases, and 10 bases lay in between. This CDR3 is CAISESGGNTEAFF. The CDR3 region has the DNA TGTGCCATCAGTGAATCTGGGGGCAACACTGAAGCTTTCTTT.

The V and J genes are TRBV2 and TRBJ2-2; TRBD1 matches at 7 bases. The CDR3 totals 15 residues. V lost 6 bases to trimming and J lost 4 bases; unmatched junction nucleotides: 8. Germline V gene sequence: CDR1 SNHLY, CDR2 FYNNEI. The CDR3 DNA follows: TGTGCCAGCAGCGGGACAGTTGCGAGCACCGGGGAGCTGTTTTTT. It yields the protein CASSGTVASTGELFF.

The rearrangement uses TRBV6-5 and TRBJ1-6, with 7 bases matching TRBD1. This CDR3 has 14 residues. J lost 10 bases, V lost 7 bases, and 10 bases had no gene match. CDR1 MNHEY and CDR2 SVGAGI come from the germline V gene. The CDR3 bases are TGTGCCAGCACCCGGGACAGATGGGTCTCACCCCTCCACTTT. Protein sequence: CASTRDRWVSPLHF.

V and J are TRBV6-5 and TRBJ1-1, with D uncertain. The germline V and J ends were trimmed by 0 bases and 2 bases, with 4 bases remaining between them. CDR3 length: 13 residues. The germline V gene has CDR1 MNHEY and CDR2 SVGAGI. CDR3 region: CASSYSDNTEAFF. CDR3 bases: TGTGCCAGCAGTTACTCCGACAACACTGAAGCTTTCTTT.

V gene TRBV12-3 or TRBV12-4 combines with J gene TRBJ1-1; D perhaps matches TRBD1 (5 bases). This CDR3 is 13 amino acids long. V was clipped by 4 bases and J by 10 bases, with 16 bases between them. For the CDR3, the DNA is TGTGCCAGCAGTTCTCTAACAGGCCTCGCAGCTTTCTTT. Translating gives CASSSLTGLAAFF.

V is TRBV27 and J is TRBJ1-1; weak D call: TRBD1 (5 bases). With 8 bases removed from V and 2 bases from J, the gap between germline ends came to 15 bases. Germline CDR1 is MNHEY and CDR2 is SMNVEV (reference sequence). The CDR3 has 14 residues. CDR3 residues: CASGDGRPNTEAFF. CDR3 DNA sequence: TGTGCCAGCGGGGACGGAAGACCAAACACTGAAGCTTTCTTT.

This clone was observed a single time. The V gene is TRBV5-1, the J gene TRBJ2-1, with D unclear. Germline CDR1 is SGHRS and CDR2 is YFSETQ. This CDR3 is 15 amino acids long. V was shortened by 0 bases and J by 0 bases, with 7 bases between the two germline ends. The CDR3, as DNA: TGCGCCAGCAGCTTGGGGGCGGACTCCTACAATGAGCAGTTCTTC. It encodes CASSLGADSYNEQFF.

The V and J genes are TRBV2 and TRBJ1-6, with no clear D. The CDR3 spans 13 residues. Germline assignment: CDR1 SNHLY and CDR2 FYNNEI. V lost 2 bases and J lost 8, with 7 bases in between. DNA of the CDR3: TGTGCCAGCAGTGAACGGTGGGATTCACCCCTCCACTTT. Residues: CASSERWDSPLHF.

This rearrangement joins TRBV5-8 to TRBJ1-1; 7 bases align to TRBD1. This CDR3 is built from 17 residues. The V gene end was trimmed by 0 bases and the J gene end by 2 bases; junction bases not matched to a gene: 10. Per germline, CDR1 SGHTS and CDR2 YDEGEE. CDR3 sequence: CASSLAGRRTGNTEAFF. CDR3 bases: TGTGCCAGCAGCTTGGCGGGGAGACGGACAGGAAACACTGAAGCTTTCTTT.

The V call is TRBV6-2 or TRBV6-3, the J call TRBJ2-5, with 9 bases identical to TRBD2. Germline-derived CDR1 and CDR2 are MNHEY and SVGEGT. J gave up 4 bases and V 2 bases, and 5 bases lay outside the gene matches. The length of the CDR3 is 15 residues. The CDR3 protein is CASSYRGGAVETQYF. The DNA of the CDR3 is TGTGCCAGCAGTTACCGCGGGGGGGCCGTAGAGACCCAGTACTTC.

As for this clone: In the same sample, other DNA sequences code for this CDR3. The V gene is TRBV5-1, the J gene TRBJ2-7; a possible D gene is TRBD1 (7 bases). CDR3 length: 14 amino acids. V lost 1 base to trimming and J lost 1 base, with 9 bases between them. Germline V gene lookup returns CDR1 SGHRS and CDR2 YFSETQ. CDR3 amino acids: CASSLSGGSYEQYF. In DNA form, the CDR3 reads TGCGCCAGCAGCTTGTCAGGGGGGTCCTACGAGCAGTACTTC.

V gene TRBV6-1 combines with J gene TRBJ2-5; 8 nucleotides match TRBD1. V shed 3 bases, J shed 4 bases, and the junction held 4 bases outside the gene matches. The CDR3 is 14 residues long. CDR1 is MNHNS and CDR2 is SASEGT in the germline V gene. The CDR3 here is CASSDRGLRETQYF. Here the CDR3 DNA reads TGTGCCAGCAGTGACAGGGGGCTTCGAGAGACCCAGTACTTC.

The V and J genes are TRBV28 and TRBJ1-2; D call uncertain. The CDR3 has 13 residues. The V gene's germline CDR1 is MDHEN and CDR2 SYDVKM. V dropped 0 bases and J dropped 8 bases, with 10 bases sitting between them. CDR3 protein: CASSLWSGNGYTF. CDR3 DNA sequence: TGTGCCAGCAGTTTATGGAGCGGGAACGGCTACACCTTC.

This chain connects TRBV7-9 to TRBJ2-7; 7 bases agree with TRBD1. The CDR3 runs 17 residues. The germline gives CDR1 SEHNR, CDR2 FQNEAQ (reference sequence). V shed 2 bases, J shed 1 base, and the junction held 11 bases outside the gene matches. CDR3 sequence: CASSLPRDRAISYEQYF. Here the CDR3 DNA reads TGTGCCAGCAGCTTACCCCGCGACAGGGCAATTTCCTACGAGCAGTACTTC.

This clone has a single count. This chain links TRBV7-9 with TRBJ2-7; possibly TRBD1 for D (5 bases). CDR3 length: 16 amino acids. V shed 5 bases and J shed 1 base, with 18 bases lying between them. CDR1 is SEHNR, CDR2 FQNEAQ, per germline (reference sequence). The CDR3 is CASSQIRLQGSYEQYF. The CDR3 DNA sequence: TGTGCCAGCAGCCAGATACGACTTCAGGGATCCTACGAGCAGTACTTC.

The rearrangement joins TRBV3-1 (or the pseudogene TRBV3-2) to TRBJ1-2; 9 nucleotides line up with TRBD1. With V trimmed by 6 bases and J by 2 bases, 13 bases remained unmatched. Germline V gene sequence: CDR1 LGHDT, CDR2 YNNKEL (reference sequence). The CDR3 loop spans 17 amino acids. CDR3 sequence: CASSQMPKTGGNYGYTF. The CDR3 DNA is TGTGCCAGCAGTCAAATGCCGAAGACAGGGGGGAACTATGGCTACACCTTC.

V and J are TRBV6-1 and TRBJ1-2; perhaps TRBD1 as D (6 bases). V was trimmed by 4 bases and J by 7 bases, leaving 16 bases between them. The CDR3 totals 14 residues. Germline V gene data show CDR1 as MNHNS and CDR2 as SASEGT. CDR3 residues: CASSVAQGESGYTF. In DNA form, the CDR3 reads TGTGCCAGCAGTGTAGCACAGGGTGAGAGTGGCTACACCTTC.

The chain combines TRBV5-6 with TRBJ1-1; D not certain. The germline V gene has CDR1 SGHDT and CDR2 YYEEEE. The V gene lost 4 bases and the J gene lost 0 bases, with 7 bases spanning the gap. The CDR3 extends over 13 amino acids. The CDR3 nucleotides are TGTGCCAGCAGCCAGATAATGAACACTGAAGCTTTCTTT. It codes for CASSQIMNTEAFF.

The chain is built from TRBV29-1 and TRBJ1-2; D unclear. Trimming pared 4 bases from V and 4 bases from J, leaving 16 bases between. This CDR3 spans 14 amino acids. Looked up from germline, CDR1 is SQVTM and CDR2 is ANQGSEA. The CDR3: CSVAIPQFSYGYTF. CDR3 DNA: TGCAGCGTTGCCATCCCACAGTTCAGCTATGGCTACACCTTC.

The V and J genes are TRBV7-3 and TRBJ2-2; D gene uncertain. The V and J ends lost 3 bases and 1 base respectively, with 3 bases between them. Germline V gene lookup returns CDR1 SGHTA and CDR2 FQGTGA. This CDR3 is built from 13 residues. The CDR3 DNA is TGTGCCAGCAGCTTCCTGAACACCGGGGAGCTGTTTTTT. As protein: CASSFLNTGELFF. The entire variable domain, with the rest obtained from reference TRBV7-3 and TRBJ2-2, is as follows: GAGVSQTPSNKVTEKGKYVELRCDPISGHTALYWYRQSLGQGPEFLIYFQGTGAADDSGLPNDRFFAVRPEGSVSTLKIQRTERGDSAVYLCASSFLNTGELFFGEGSRLTVL.

The count of this clone is one. J is TRBJ1-3 and V is TRBV3-1 (or the pseudogene TRBV3-2); D is uncertain. V lost 6 bases and J lost 4, with 10 bases in between. The CDR3 loop spans 13 amino acids. The germline V gene encodes CDR1 LGHDT and CDR2 YNNKEL (reference sequence). CDR3 loop: CASRPSLGNTIYF. DNA of the CDR3: TGTGCCAGCAGGCCAAGCCTAGGAAACACCATATATTTT.